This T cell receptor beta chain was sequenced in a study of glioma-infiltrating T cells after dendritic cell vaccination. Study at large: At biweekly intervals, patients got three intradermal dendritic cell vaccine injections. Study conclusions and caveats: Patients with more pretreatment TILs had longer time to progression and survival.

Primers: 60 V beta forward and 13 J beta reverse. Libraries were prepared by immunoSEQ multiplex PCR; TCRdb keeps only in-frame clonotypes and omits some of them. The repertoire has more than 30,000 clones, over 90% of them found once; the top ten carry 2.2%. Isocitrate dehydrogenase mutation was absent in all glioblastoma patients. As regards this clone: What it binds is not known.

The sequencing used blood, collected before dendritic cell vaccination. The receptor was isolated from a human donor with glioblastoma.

CDR3 protein: CASSPGTGLAKNIQYF. CDR3 bases: TGTGCCAGCAGTCCAGGGACAGGACTAGCCAAAAACATTCAGTACTTC. The rearrangement links TRBV25-1 to TRBJ2-4; 8 nucleotides match TRBD1. With 5 bases clipped from V and 0 bases from J, the junction kept 6 bases outside the gene matches. CDR3 length: 16 amino acids. Germline-derived CDR1 and CDR2 are MGHDK and SYGVNS.